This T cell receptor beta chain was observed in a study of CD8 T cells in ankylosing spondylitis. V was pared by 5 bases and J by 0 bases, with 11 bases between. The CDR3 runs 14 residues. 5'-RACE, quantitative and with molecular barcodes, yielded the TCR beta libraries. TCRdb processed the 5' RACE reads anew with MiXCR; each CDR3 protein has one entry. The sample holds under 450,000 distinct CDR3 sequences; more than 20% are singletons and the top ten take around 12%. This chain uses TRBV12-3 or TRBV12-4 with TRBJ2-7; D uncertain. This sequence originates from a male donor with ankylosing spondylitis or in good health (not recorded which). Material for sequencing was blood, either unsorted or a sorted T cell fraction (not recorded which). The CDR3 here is CASSRERFSYEQYF. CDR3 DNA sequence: TGTGCCAGCAGTCGAGAACGTTTCTCCTACGAGCAGTACTTC.